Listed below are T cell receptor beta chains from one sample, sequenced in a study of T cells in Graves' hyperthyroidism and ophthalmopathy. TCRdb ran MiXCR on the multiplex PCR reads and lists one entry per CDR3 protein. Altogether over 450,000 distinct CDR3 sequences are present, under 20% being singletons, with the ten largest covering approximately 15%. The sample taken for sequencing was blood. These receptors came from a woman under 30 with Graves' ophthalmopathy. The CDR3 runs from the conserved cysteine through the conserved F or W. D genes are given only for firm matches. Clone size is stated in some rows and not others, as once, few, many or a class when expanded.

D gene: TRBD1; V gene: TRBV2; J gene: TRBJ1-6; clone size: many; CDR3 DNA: TGTGCCAGCAGTGAAGGGGACAGAAATTCACCCCTCCACTTT; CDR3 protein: CASSEGDRNSPLHF
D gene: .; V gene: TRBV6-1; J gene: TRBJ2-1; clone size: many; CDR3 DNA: TGTGCCAGCAGTCCGGCGCCCAGGGCAACCTACAATGAGCAGTTCTTC; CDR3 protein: CASSPAPRATYNEQFF
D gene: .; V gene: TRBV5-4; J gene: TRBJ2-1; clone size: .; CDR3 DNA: TGTGCCAGCAGCCCGTTCGAGGAGGTCTACAATGAGCAGTTCTTC; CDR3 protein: CASSPFEEVYNEQFF
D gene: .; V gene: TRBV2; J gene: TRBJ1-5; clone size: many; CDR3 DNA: TGTGCCAGCACCAACTATAGCAATCAGCCCCAGCATTTT; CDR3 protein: CASTNYSNQPQHF
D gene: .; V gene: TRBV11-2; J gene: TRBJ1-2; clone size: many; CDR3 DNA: TGTGCCAGCAGCTTAGGGGGCGGGGAGACCTATGGCTACACCTTC; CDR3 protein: CASSLGGGETYGYTF
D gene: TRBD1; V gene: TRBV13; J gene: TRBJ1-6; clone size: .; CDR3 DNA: TGTGCCAGCAGCCCCAGACAGGGAGGAAGGTCACCCCTCCACTTT; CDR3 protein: CASSPRQGGRSPLHF
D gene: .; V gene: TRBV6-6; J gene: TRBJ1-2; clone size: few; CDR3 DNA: TGTGCCAGCAGTTACGGCGGGGTGAAGGGGGGCTACACCTTC; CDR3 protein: CASSYGGVKGGYTF
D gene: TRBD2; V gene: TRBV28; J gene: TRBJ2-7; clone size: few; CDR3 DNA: TGTGCCAGCAGTTCCTTTGCCGGGCAAGCGGGAGGGGTCTACGAGCAGTACTTC; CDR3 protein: CASSSFAGQAGGVYEQYF
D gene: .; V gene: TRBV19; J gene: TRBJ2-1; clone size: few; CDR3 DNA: TGTGCCAGTAGTATAGGGCTGGGCAATGAGCAGTTCTTC; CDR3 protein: CASSIGLGNEQFF
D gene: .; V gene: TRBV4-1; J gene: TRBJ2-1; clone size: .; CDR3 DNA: TGCGCCAGCAGCCCATCGACTAGTTACGATGAGCAGTTCTTC; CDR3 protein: CASSPSTSYDEQFF
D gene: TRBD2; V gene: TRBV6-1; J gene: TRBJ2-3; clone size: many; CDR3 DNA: TGTGCCAGCAGTGAAGTAGCGGGGGGCACAGATACGCAGTATTTT; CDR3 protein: CASSEVAGGTDTQYF
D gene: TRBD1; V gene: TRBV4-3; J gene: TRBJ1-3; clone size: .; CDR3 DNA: TGCGCCAGCAGCTTGGACAGGGCTAGGTCTGGAAACACCATATATTTT; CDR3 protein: CASSLDRARSGNTIYF
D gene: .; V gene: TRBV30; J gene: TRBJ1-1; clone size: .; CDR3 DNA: TGTGCTACGAGAGCAGGGGTGGGAAACACTGAAGCTTTCTTT; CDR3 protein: CATRAGVGNTEAFF
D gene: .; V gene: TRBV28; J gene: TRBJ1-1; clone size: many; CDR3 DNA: TGTGCCAGCAGTTTACTAAGACAGAACACTGAAGCTTTCTTT; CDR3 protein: CASSLLRQNTEAFF
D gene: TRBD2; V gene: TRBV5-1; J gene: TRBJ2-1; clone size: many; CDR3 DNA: TGCGCCAGCAGCTTGAGACTAGCGGTCTCCTACAATGAGCAGTTCTTC; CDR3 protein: CASSLRLAVSYNEQFF
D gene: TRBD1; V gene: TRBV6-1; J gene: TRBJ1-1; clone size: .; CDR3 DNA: TGTGCCAGCACCCCGGTGCAGGGGGCGCACACTGAAGCTTTCTTT; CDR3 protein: CASTPVQGAHTEAFF
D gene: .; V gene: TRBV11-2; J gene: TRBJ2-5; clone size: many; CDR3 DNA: TGTGCCAGCAGCTCCGGTCTCGGGTTTCGCCAAGAGACCCAGTACTTC; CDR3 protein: CASSSGLGFRQETQYF
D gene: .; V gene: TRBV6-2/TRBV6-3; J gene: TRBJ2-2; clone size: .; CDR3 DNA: TGTGCCAGCGACGGGACGGCTTTCAACGGGGAGCTGTTTTTT; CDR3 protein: CASDGTAFNGELFF
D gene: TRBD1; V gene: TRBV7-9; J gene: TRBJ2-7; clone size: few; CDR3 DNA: TGTGCCAGCAGCGATACCTGGGGGACAGGGGACTACGAGCAGTACTTC; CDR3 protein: CASSDTWGTGDYEQYF
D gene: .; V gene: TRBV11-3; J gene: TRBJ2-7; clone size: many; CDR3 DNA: TGTGCCAGCAGCCCCCGGGACGGATACTACGAGCAGTACTTC; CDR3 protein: CASSPRDGYYEQYF
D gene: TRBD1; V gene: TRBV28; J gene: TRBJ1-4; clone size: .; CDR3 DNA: TGTGCCAGCAGTGACAGGGATTTCTCCGATAATGAAAAACTGTTTTTT; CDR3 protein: CASSDRDFSDNEKLFF
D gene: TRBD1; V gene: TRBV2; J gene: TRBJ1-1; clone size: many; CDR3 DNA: TGTGCCAGCAGAACCGGGACAGTGAACACTGAAGCTTTCTTT; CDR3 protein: CASRTGTVNTEAFF
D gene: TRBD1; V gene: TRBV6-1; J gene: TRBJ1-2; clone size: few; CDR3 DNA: TGTGCCAGTTTCGTCCGGGACAGGGAAATAGGCGTCTATGGCTACACCTTC; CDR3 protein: CASFVRDREIGVYGYTF
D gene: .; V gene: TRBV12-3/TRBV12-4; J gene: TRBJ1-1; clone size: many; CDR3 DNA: TGTGCCAGCAGTTTAGGAGGAGGGAACACTGAAGCTTTCTTT; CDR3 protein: CASSLGGGNTEAFF
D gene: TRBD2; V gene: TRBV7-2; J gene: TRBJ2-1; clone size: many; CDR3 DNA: TGTGCCAGCAGCTCCGGGACTAGCGGGGGCGATGAGCAGTTCTTC; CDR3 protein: CASSSGTSGGDEQFF
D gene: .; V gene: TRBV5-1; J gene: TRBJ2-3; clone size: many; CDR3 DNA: TGCGCCAGCAGCTGGGATGTCGGGGGAGATACGCAGTATTTT; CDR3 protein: CASSWDVGGDTQYF
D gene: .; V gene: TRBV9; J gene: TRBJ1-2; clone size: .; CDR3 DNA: TGTGCCAGCAGCACCTGGACAGAGAATGGCTACACCTTC; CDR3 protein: CASSTWTENGYTF
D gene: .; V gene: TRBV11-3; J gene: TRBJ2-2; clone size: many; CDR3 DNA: TGTGCCAGCAGCCGGGACGTAGCGGATGGGGAGCTGTTTTTT; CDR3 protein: CASSRDVADGELFF
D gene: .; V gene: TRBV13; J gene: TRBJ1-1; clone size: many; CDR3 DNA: TGTGCCAGCAGCTCAAACCCCACCATGAACACTGAAGCTTTCTTT; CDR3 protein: CASSSNPTMNTEAFF
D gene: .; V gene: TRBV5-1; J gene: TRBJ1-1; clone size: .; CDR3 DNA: TGCGCCAGCAGCTTGAATCGGGAGTTACGAAGAAGCACTGAAGCTTTCTTT; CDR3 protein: CASSLNRELRRSTEAFF
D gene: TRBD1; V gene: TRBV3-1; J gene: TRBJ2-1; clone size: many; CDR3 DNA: TGTGCCAGCAGCGTTGCCGCCGGACAGGGGATGCAGTTCTTC; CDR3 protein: CASSVAAGQGMQFF
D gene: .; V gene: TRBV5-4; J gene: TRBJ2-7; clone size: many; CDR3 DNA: TGTGCCAGCAGCTTGGCCTCAACGGACGAGCAGTACTTC; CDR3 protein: CASSLASTDEQYF
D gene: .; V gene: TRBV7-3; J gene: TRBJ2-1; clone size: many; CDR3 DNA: TGTGCCAGCAGCCTCCGCGGGGCGGGCTCCTACAATGAGCAGTTCTTC; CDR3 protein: CASSLRGAGSYNEQFF
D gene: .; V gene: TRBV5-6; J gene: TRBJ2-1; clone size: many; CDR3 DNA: TGTGCCAGCAGCCACGCCCAGGGGCTCCTCTCCTACAATGAGCAGTTCTTC; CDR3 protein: CASSHAQGLLSYNEQFF
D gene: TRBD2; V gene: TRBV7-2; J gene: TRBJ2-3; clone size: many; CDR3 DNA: TGTGCCAGCAGCCCGGGACTAGCGGGCTCCGTCACAGATACGCAGTATTTT; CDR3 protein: CASSPGLAGSVTDTQYF
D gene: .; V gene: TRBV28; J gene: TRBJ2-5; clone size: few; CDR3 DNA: TGTGCCAGCAGTTTAGGGGGGGGGCCCCCCAACTTC; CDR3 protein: CASSLGGGPPNF
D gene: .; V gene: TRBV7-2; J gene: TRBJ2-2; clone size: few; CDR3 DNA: TGTGCCAGCAGCTTATCGGCGGGGATGAACACCGGGGAGCTGTTTTTT; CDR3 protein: CASSLSAGMNTGELFF
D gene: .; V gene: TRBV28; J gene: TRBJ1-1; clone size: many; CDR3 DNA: TGTGCCAGCAGTTTATGGGGGGAAACGAACACTGAAGCTTTCTTT; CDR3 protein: CASSLWGETNTEAFF
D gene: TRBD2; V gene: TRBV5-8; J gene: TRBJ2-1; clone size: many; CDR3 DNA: TGTGCCAGCAGCTTGGCGGGGCTAGCGGGAGTGTTCAATGAGCAGTTCTTC; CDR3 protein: CASSLAGLAGVFNEQFF
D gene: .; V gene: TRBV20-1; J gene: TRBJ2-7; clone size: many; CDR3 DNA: TGCAGTGCTCCAGTGGATTCTTCCTACGAGCAGTACTTC; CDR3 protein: CSAPVDSSYEQYF
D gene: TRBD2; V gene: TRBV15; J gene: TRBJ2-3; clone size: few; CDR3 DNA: TGTGCCACCAGCACGACTAGCGGGGGATCAGATACGCAGTATTTT; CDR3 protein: CATSTTSGGSDTQYF
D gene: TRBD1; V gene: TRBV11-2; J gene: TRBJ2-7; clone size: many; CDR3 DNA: TGTGCCAGCAGCTCCGACAGGGGGTACGAGCAGTACTTC; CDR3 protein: CASSSDRGYEQYF
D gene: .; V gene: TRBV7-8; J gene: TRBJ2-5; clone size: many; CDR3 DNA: TGTGCCAGCAGCTATTGGCCCGACAGCCGTCAAGAGACCCAGTACTTC; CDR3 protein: CASSYWPDSRQETQYF
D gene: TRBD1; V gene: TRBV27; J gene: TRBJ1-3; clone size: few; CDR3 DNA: TGTGCCAGCAGCCTTACCCAGGGGGCCGGAAACACCATATATTTT; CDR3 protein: CASSLTQGAGNTIYF
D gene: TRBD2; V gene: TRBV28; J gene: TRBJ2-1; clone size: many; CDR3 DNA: TGTGCCAGCGGATTACTAGCGGGATTGAGGAATGAGCAGTTCTTC; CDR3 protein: CASGLLAGLRNEQFF
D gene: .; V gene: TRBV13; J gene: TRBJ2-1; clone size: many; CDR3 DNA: TGTGCCAGCAGCCAAGAAGGGAGTGAGCAGTTCTTC; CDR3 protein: CASSQEGSEQFF
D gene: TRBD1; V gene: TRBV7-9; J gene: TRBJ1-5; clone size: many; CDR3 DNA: TGTGCCAGCAGCTTCGGACAGGGCCATCAGCCCCAGCATTTT; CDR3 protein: CASSFGQGHQPQHF
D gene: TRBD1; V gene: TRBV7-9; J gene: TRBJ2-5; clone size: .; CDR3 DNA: TGTGCCAGCAGCTTGGGGACAGGGGTAAGAGAGACCCAGTACTTC; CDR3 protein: CASSLGTGVRETQYF
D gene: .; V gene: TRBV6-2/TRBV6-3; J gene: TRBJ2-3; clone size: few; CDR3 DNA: TGTGCCAGCAGTTACTCCAAGGGACGCACAGATACGCAGTATTTT; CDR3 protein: CASSYSKGRTDTQYF
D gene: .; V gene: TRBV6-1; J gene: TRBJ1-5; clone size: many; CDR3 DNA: TGTGCCAGCAGTGAGAGGGGTAGCAATCAGCCCCAGCATTTT; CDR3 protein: CASSERGSNQPQHF
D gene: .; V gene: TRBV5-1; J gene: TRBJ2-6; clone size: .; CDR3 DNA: TGCGCCAGCAGCTTGGGGACCGCGAGCTCTGGGGCCAACGTCCTGACTTTC; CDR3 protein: CASSLGTASSGANVLTF
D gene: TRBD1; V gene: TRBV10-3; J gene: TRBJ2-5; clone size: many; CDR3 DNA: TGTGCCATCAGTGGAGGGACAGGGGGGCGAGAGACCCAGTACTTC; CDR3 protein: CAISGGTGGRETQYF
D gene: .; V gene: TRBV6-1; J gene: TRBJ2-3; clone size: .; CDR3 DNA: TGTGCTGGCAGGAGCATTAACACAGATACGCAGTATTTT; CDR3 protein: CAGRSINTDTQYF
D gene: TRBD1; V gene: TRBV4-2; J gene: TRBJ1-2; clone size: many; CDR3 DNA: TGTGCCAGCAGCCAGGGACAGGGGGCCTCAGACTATGGCTACACCTTC; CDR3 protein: CASSQGQGASDYGYTF